What follows are 2 T cell receptor beta chains derived from one specimen sequenced in a study of blood T cell repertoires in COVID-19. Generated by immunoSEQ multiplex PCR, the TCRdb table keeps only in-frame clones and is missing some. The sample includes 150,000 to 170,000 clones, approximately 83% seen only once; the top ten take 9% to 13%. Material: peripheral blood. Every receptor here comes from an older woman with COVID-19, enrolled during active disease.

This chain joins TRBV30 and TRBJ1-6; 7 bases agree with TRBD1. Looked up from germline, CDR1 is GTSNPN and CDR2 is SVGIG (reference sequence). V trimming: 1 base; J trimming: 7 bases; junction bases outside the gene matches: 4. The length of the CDR3 is 14 residues. The CDR3 DNA is TGTGCCTGGAGTGAGCAGGGGGGCAATTCACCCCTCCACTTT. Protein sequence: CAWSEQGGNSPLHF. The full variable domain, its missing parts supplied by reference TRBV30 and TRBJ1-6, is SQTIHQWPATLVQPVGSPLSLECTVEGTSNPNLYWYRQAAGRGLQLLFYSVGIGQISSEVPQNLSASRPQDRQFILSSKKLLLSDSGFYLCAWSEQGGNSPLHFGNGTRLTVT.

The J gene is TRBJ1-6, the V gene TRBV7-6, with D perhaps matching TRBD1 (5 bases). With 1 base removed from V and 0 bases from J, the gap between germline ends came to 10 bases. Germline lookup yields CDR1 SGHVS and CDR2 FNYEAQ. The CDR3 is 17 amino acids. CDR3 in amino acids: CASSLDDSRSYNSPLHF. CDR3 DNA: TGTGCCAGCAGCTTAGACGACAGCCGCTCCTATAATTCACCCCTCCACTTT. The variable domain in full, completed from reference TRBV7-6 and TRBJ1-6, reads GAGVSQSPRYKVTKRGQDVALRCDPISGHVSLYWYRQALGQGPEFLTYFNYEAQQDKSGLPNDRFSAERPEGSISTLTIQRTEQRDSAMYRCASSLDDSRSYNSPLHFGNGTRLTVT.